A single sample is the source of the 29 T cell receptor beta chains below, sequenced in a study of blood T cell repertoires in COVID-19. Sequencing used immunoSEQ multiplex PCR; TCRdb keeps in-frame clones, though not all of them. The sample holds about 66,000 clones; nearly 90% are singletons and the top ten take 1.3% to 1.5%. Sequencing used peripheral blood. The receptor set was obtained from a man in his 60s with acute or convalescent COVID-19.

The V call is TRBV11-2, the J call TRBJ2-1; maybe TRBD1 (6 bases). Germline V gene data show CDR1 as SGHAT and CDR2 as FQNNGV. This CDR3 spans 16 amino acids. V lost 4 bases, J lost 4 bases, and 17 bases lay in between. This CDR3 is CASSSSTGETYNEQFF. CDR3 in DNA: TGTGCCAGCAGCTCTTCGACAGGCGAGACTTACAATGAGCAGTTCTTC.

This clone was detected a few times. The CDR3 DNA reads as TGCGCCAGCACTCCGGGACAGGGGGGCTCTAATCAGCCCCAGCATTTT. This translates into CASTPGQGGSNQPQHF. This chain links TRBV10-1 with TRBJ1-5; TRBD1 aligns across 11 bases. The length of the CDR3 is 16 residues. Germline V gene sequence: CDR1 WNHNN, CDR2 SYGVQD (reference sequence). Germline trimming cut 7 bases from V and 4 bases from J; bases unmatched to any gene: 9.

The J gene is TRBJ1-4, the V gene TRBV5-1; D uncertain. This CDR3 has 13 amino acids. Germline CDR1 and CDR2: SGHRS and YFSETQ. V shed 4 bases and J shed 3 bases, with 7 bases lying between them. The DNA of the CDR3 is TGCGCCAGCAGCCCACCGGCTAATGAAAAACTGTTTTTT. Its translation: CASSPPANEKLFF.

This chain uses TRBV27 with TRBJ2-7, with TRBD1 matching over 8 bases. Germline CDR1 is MNHEY and CDR2 is SMNVEV (reference sequence). After removal of 6 bases from V and 3 bases from J, the junction contained 4 bases not matched to a gene. The CDR3 totals 13 residues. The CDR3 DNA follows: TGTGCCAGCAGGAGGGACAGGAACTACGAGCAGTACTTC. This gives the protein CASRRDRNYEQYF.

The chain has TRBV5-4 and TRBJ2-5, with D unresolved. The ends were cut back, 0 bases at V and 4 bases at J, with 7 bases in the middle. The CDR3 totals 13 residues. Germline assignment: CDR1 SGHNT and CDR2 YYREEE (reference sequence). The chain's CDR3 is CASSLDSPETQYF. The CDR3 DNA is TGTGCCAGCAGCTTGGACTCCCCAGAGACCCAGTACTTC.

About this clone itself: Other DNA sequences in this sample translate to the same CDR3. The chain is built from TRBV9 and TRBJ1-2; 9 bases map to TRBD1. Unmatched junction bases numbered 1, after V lost 2 bases and J lost 5 bases. Per the germline V gene, CDR1 is SGDLS and CDR2 is YYNGEE. The CDR3 is made up of 13 amino acids. DNA for the CDR3: TGTGCCAGCAGCGTCGGGACAGGGTATGGCTACACCTTC. Translating gives CASSVGTGYGYTF.

This chain connects TRBV27 to TRBJ2-2, with a tentative D call TRBD2 (6 bases). Trimming shortened V by 7 bases and J by 5 bases, and 17 bases separated the two germline ends. The CDR3 sequence is 15 residues long. CDR1 is MNHEY and CDR2 is SMNVEV in the germline V gene (reference sequence). Here the CDR3 DNA reads TGTGCCAGCACCACGAGGGTTAGCGGTACCGGGGAGCTGTTTTTT. Translated: CASTTRVSGTGELFF.

This chain links TRBV9 with TRBJ1-6, with unresolved D. The germline V gene has CDR1 SGDLS and CDR2 YYNGEE. Deletions cut 2 bases from V and 13 bases from J, with 16 bases between. This CDR3 spans 14 amino acids. This chain's CDR3 is CASSVNDNGSPLHF. The CDR3 DNA reads as TGTGCCAGCAGCGTTAATGATAACGGTTCCCCCCTCCACTTT.

The genes are TRBV21-1 and TRBJ2-7; the table's D call, TRBD2, has no DNA check behind it. TRBV21-1 is a pseudogene segment. This CDR3 has 16 residues. The CDR3 sequence: CASSKGASGGAYEQYF. CDR3 in DNA: TGTGCCAGCAGCAAAGGAGCTAGCGGGGGGGCCTACGAGCAGTACTTC.

In nucleotides, the CDR3 is TGTGCCAGTAGTCAGACTAGCGGGGGGGCCCGGGAGCAGTTCTTC. The encoded protein is CASSQTSGGAREQFF. V gene TRBV19 combines with J gene TRBJ2-1, with 14 bases matching TRBD2. J lost 10 bases, V lost 5 bases, and 7 bases had no gene match. Germline loops: CDR1 LNHDA, CDR2 SQIVND (reference sequence). There are 15 residues in the CDR3.

CDR3 DNA: TGTGCCAGCAGTTATGGGGGCCCGGGACGAGGGGAGACCCAGTACTTC. It specifies CASSYGGPGRGETQYF. The chain links TRBV6-5 to TRBJ2-5; a weak D match, TRBD1 (6 bases). Germline V lookup: CDR1 MNHEY, CDR2 SVGAGI. V was pared by 3 bases and J by 5 bases, with 19 bases between. The CDR3 is made up of 16 amino acids.

The rearrangement links TRBV7-8 to TRBJ1-4, with TRBD1 matching over 7 bases. CDR3 length: 16 amino acids. In germline, CDR1 is SGHVS, CDR2 FQNEAQ. V lost 6 bases, J lost 8 bases, and 15 bases stayed unmatched. CDR3 amino acids: CASSDVFETGNEKLFF. The CDR3 nucleotides read TGTGCCAGCAGTGACGTTTTTGAGACAGGGAACGAAAAACTGTTTTTT.

This clone was detected once. The chain combines TRBV5-1 with TRBJ1-6; TRBD1 agrees at 7 bases. Germline assignment: CDR1 SGHRS and CDR2 YFSETQ. The ends lost 1 base at V and 7 bases at J; junction bases unmatched: 8. This CDR3 spans 16 amino acids. CDR3 sequence reads: CASSLLQGPANSPLHF. The CDR3 DNA is TGCGCCAGCAGCTTGTTACAGGGGCCCGCGAATTCACCCCTCCACTTT.

The chain combines TRBV2 with TRBJ1-4; D might be TRBD1 (5 bases). V was clipped by 6 bases and J by 7 bases, with 9 bases between them. Germline V gene sequence: CDR1 SNHLY, CDR2 FYNNEI. This CDR3 is 12 amino acids long. This CDR3 reads CASRVGAEKLFF. CDR3 DNA sequence: TGTGCCAGCAGGGTAGGGGCTGAAAAACTGTTTTTT.

The rearrangement joins TRBV24-1 to TRBJ2-7, with a weak D call TRBD2 (5 bases). V lost 4 bases and J 1 base, leaving 13 bases between the germline ends. The CDR3 totals 15 residues. Germline V gene data show CDR1 as KGHDR and CDR2 as SFDVKD. CDR3 sequence reads: CATSDPRTDSYEQYF. The DNA for the CDR3 is TGTGCCACCAGTGACCCAAGGACTGATTCCTACGAGCAGTACTTC.

With respect to this clone: The same CDR3 arises from other DNA sequences in this sample as well. The rearrangement uses TRBV7-9 and TRBJ2-7, with 8 bases identical to TRBD1. J gave up 0 bases and V 4 bases, and 2 bases lay outside the gene matches. Germline V CDR1 and CDR2: SEHNR, FQNEAQ (reference sequence). The CDR3 totals 14 residues. CDR3 region: CASSSDRVSYEQYF. The DNA for the CDR3 is TGTGCCAGCAGCTCGGACAGGGTCTCCTACGAGCAGTACTTC.

This chain joins TRBV30 and TRBJ1-4, with D hard to call. Trimming pared 0 bases from V and 4 bases from J, leaving 12 bases between. The germline V gene has CDR1 GTSNPN and CDR2 SVGIG (reference sequence). The CDR3 has 15 amino acids. The CDR3 DNA reads TGTGCCTGGAGTGTACAAGCGGGCAATAATGAAAAACTGTTTTTT. Translating it yields CAWSVQAGNNEKLFF.

The CDR3 DNA sequence: TGTGCCAGCAGTGACGGGCAGCGCGGAGGGGGCATTTCACCCCTCCACTTT. It yields the protein CASSDGQRGGGISPLHF. The J gene is TRBJ1-6, the V gene TRBV6-1, with 7 bases aligning to TRBD1. The V and J ends lost 3 bases and 9 bases, in that order; junction bases with no gene match: 14. Germline V lookup: CDR1 MNHNS, CDR2 SASEGT. CDR3 length: 17 amino acids.

This chain uses TRBV10-2 with TRBJ2-2, with a tentative D call TRBD2 (6 bases). This CDR3 is built from 13 residues. In germline, CDR1 is WSHSY, CDR2 SAAADI. Trimming removed 10 bases from V and 3 bases from J, with 12 bases in between. The DNA of the CDR3 is TGCGCCACCTGGAGGGCGGACACCGGGGAGCTGTTTTTT. Protein product: CATWRADTGELFF.

CDR3 loop: CASSDWGGDTEAFF. The CDR3 bases are TGCGCCAGCAGTGATTGGGGAGGGGACACTGAAGCTTTCTTT. V gene TRBV10-2 combines with J gene TRBJ1-1; D possibly corresponds to TRBD1 (5 bases). CDR1 and CDR2 from the germline V gene are WSHSY and SAAADI. This CDR3 is built from 14 residues. Trimming removed 3 bases from V and 3 bases from J, with 11 bases in between.

The rearrangement joins TRBV21-1 to TRBJ1-6. TRBV21-1 is recorded as a pseudogene. This CDR3 is built from 17 residues. The CDR3 DNA sequence: TGTGCCAGCAGCACTAAATTTGAGGGTTCGAGTAATTCACCCCTCCACTTT. This codes for CASSTKFEGSSNSPLHF.

This chain joins TRBV2 and TRBJ2-1, with 10 bases that match TRBD2. The CDR3 length is 13 residues. Germline loops: CDR1 SNHLY, CDR2 FYNNEI. The V and J ends lost 9 bases and 10 bases, in that order; junction bases with no gene match: 9. CDR3 sequence reads: CASVSGGAGEQFF. The CDR3 bases are TGTGCCAGTGTAAGCGGGGGGGCCGGAGAGCAGTTCTTC. The variable domain in full, completed from reference TRBV2 and TRBJ2-1, reads EPEVTQTPSHQVTQMGQEVILRCVPISNHLYFYWYRQILGQKVEFLVSFYNNEISEKSEIFDDQFSVERPDGSNFTLKIRSTKLEDSAMYFCASVSGGAGEQFFGPGTRLTVL.

V and J are TRBV5-1 and TRBJ1-2; TRBD1 matches 7 bases. J was trimmed by 8 bases and V by 3 bases; bases with no gene match: 19. The CDR3 contains 17 residues. Germline V gives CDR1 SGHRS, CDR2 YFSETQ. The CDR3 spells CASSSEADRAFSPGYTF. In DNA, the CDR3 is TGCGCCAGCAGCTCCGAAGCCGACAGGGCCTTTTCTCCCGGCTACACCTTC.

This clone turned up a few times. This chain uses TRBV4-1 with TRBJ1-1, with D possibly matching TRBD1 (6 bases). The CDR3 is made up of 17 amino acids. The germline V and J ends were trimmed by 0 bases and 5 bases, with 19 bases remaining between them. Looked up from germline, CDR1 is MGHRA and CDR2 is YSYEKL. CDR3 loop: CASSQDAQGAQGTEAFF. CDR3 sequence (DNA): TGCGCCAGCAGCCAAGACGCCCAAGGGGCTCAGGGGACTGAAGCTTTCTTT.

The V and J genes are TRBV3-1 (or the pseudogene TRBV3-2) and TRBJ2-1; 10 bases map to TRBD2. The CDR3 consists of 15 residues. With V trimmed by 4 bases and J by 5 bases, 5 bases remained unmatched. From germline, CDR1 is LGHDT and CDR2 YNNKEL (reference sequence). The chain's CDR3 is CASSRLAGENNEQFF. CDR3 sequence (DNA): TGTGCCAGCAGCCGGCTAGCGGGGGAAAACAATGAGCAGTTCTTC.

J is TRBJ1-1 and V is TRBV6-5; D call uncertain. Trimming removed 5 bases at V and 3 bases at J, with 13 bases between. The CDR3 is 14 amino acids. Germline lookup yields CDR1 MNHEY and CDR2 SVGAGI. As DNA, the CDR3 is TGTGCCAGCAGTCGAGGGAATGGGGACACTGAAGCTTTCTTT. Translation: CASSRGNGDTEAFF.

This clone was detected once. V and J are TRBV10-1 and TRBJ2-3, with 11 bases fitting TRBD2. Germline V CDR1 and CDR2: WNHNN, SYGVQD (reference sequence). This CDR3 is 16 amino acids long. The J segment lost 1 base and the V segment lost 5 bases, leaving 5 bases of the junction unmatched. CDR3: CASSYTTSGGTDTQYF. The CDR3 nucleotides are TGCGCCAGCAGTTATACGACTAGCGGGGGCACAGATACGCAGTATTTT.

The chain recombines TRBV5-6 with TRBJ2-1; unclear D gene. There are 14 residues in the CDR3. The V gene's germline CDR1 is SGHDT and CDR2 YYEEEE. V lost 1 base, J lost 7 bases, and 12 bases lay in between. CDR3 nucleotides: TGTGCCAGCAGCTTGAGAGCCCTAGATAATGAGCAGTTCTTC. It encodes CASSLRALDNEQFF.

V and J are TRBV4-2 and TRBJ1-2, with D perhaps matching TRBD1 (6 bases). The CDR3 length is 14 residues. Trimming left V 0 bases short and J 4 bases short, with 9 bases between. The V gene's germline CDR1 is LGHNA and CDR2 YNFKEQ. CDR3 protein: CASSQEQGTYGYTF. DNA of the CDR3: TGTGCCAGCAGCCAAGAACAGGGTACCTATGGCTACACCTTC.